The TCR beta chain described here comes from a study of cytomegalovirus exposure and HLA in healthy donors. Notes on the study in general: Altogether, 150 to 200 TCR beta chains were recorded as cytomegalovirus-associated. Earlier analysis found most TCR beta V segments productive about 90% or about 30% of the time. Reportedly, cytomegalovirus status was diagnosed with high sensitivity and specificity. Researchers reportedly found TCR beta sequences accurately predicted most subjects' HLA-A and HLA-B alleles.

CDR1 and CDR2 (germline): LGHNA, YSLEER. This CDR3 spans 14 amino acids. Between the trimmed V and J ends, which lost 0 bases and 7 bases, there was a span of 9 bases. Points on this clone: The antigen is unknown.

The PCR had 60 Vbeta and 13 Jbeta primers. Measured with immunoSEQ multiplex PCR; TCRdb has only the in-frame clones, and not every one. The sample carries over 85,000 clones, around four fifths recorded once. The specimen sequenced was PBMCs. The rearrangement uses TRBV4-3 and TRBJ2-2; no clear D gene. The origin of this receptor is a man younger than 40 in good health and CMV-seropositive. CDR3 loop: CASSQDIFGGELFF. CDR3 DNA sequence: TGCGCCAGCAGCCAAGACATATTCGGCGGGGAGCTGTTTTTT.